This T cell receptor (beta chain) is drawn from a study of cytomegalovirus exposure and HLA in healthy donors. Primers included in the PCR were 60 Vbeta and 13 Jbeta primers. Repertoires were generated with immunoSEQ multiplex PCR, while TCRdb's copy carries only in-frame clones and drops some. Here the sample spans around 98,000 clones, roughly three quarters being singletons. V was pared by 1 base and J by 7 bases, with 10 bases between. Looked up from germline, CDR1 is MNHNS and CDR2 is SASEGT. This CDR3 has 13 amino acids. What was sequenced was PBMCs. This TCR was sampled from a man in his forties in good health and CMV-seronegative. The chain employs TRBV6-1 and TRBJ2-5; D is perhaps TRBD2 (6 bases). DNA for the CDR3: TGTGCCAGCAGTGAAGGGGAGGTGGGGACCCAGTACTTC. Translating it yields CASSEGEVGTQYF.